The 31 T cell receptor beta chains in this list originate from one sample, sequenced in a study of shared T cell receptors in the human thymus (dated by TCRdb to 2020 to 2023). Library creation used the immunoSEQ multiplex PCR assay. What TCRdb holds here is the immuneACCESS table cut down to in-frame rearrangements. Part of the clones is not present; checked against another copy, under half of the missing clones reflect an unresolved V gene, and the others are unexplained. Across this sample there are 500,000 to 750,000 clones, with roughly 88% seen only once. The leading ten clones occupy approximately 0.011% of the sample. The sample was also reused in another study, on human thymus T cells.

Material for sequencing was thymocytes. These receptors were collected from a boy under two years old with a congenital heart defect. Donor details come from another sample of the same person, matched by shared clones.

This rearrangement joins TRBV9 to TRBJ2-3; no reliable D call. With 3 bases removed from V and 2 bases from J, the gap between germline ends came to 16 bases. Germline V gene sequence: CDR1 SGDLS, CDR2 YYNGEE. This CDR3 region has 16 residues. CDR3 in amino acids: CASSDPSPALTDTQYF. CDR3 in DNA: TGTGCCAGCAGCGATCCGAGCCCAGCGCTCACAGATACGCAGTATTTT.

This rearrangement joins TRBV15 to TRBJ2-3; D is unclear. The V end lost 6 bases, the J end lost 0 bases, and 19 bases lay between the germline ends. This CDR3 spans 17 amino acids. Germline assignment: CDR1 LNHNV and CDR2 YYDKDF (reference sequence). Here the CDR3 DNA reads TGTGCCACCAGTCGCAAGGTTGAGGCAGCTAGCACAGATACGCAGTATTTT. This gives the protein CATSRKVEAASTDTQYF.

The genes are TRBV4-1 and TRBJ2-1, with 9 bases fitting TRBD2. Germline V CDR1 and CDR2: MGHRA, YSYEKL. V shed 0 bases, J shed 8 bases, and the junction held 11 bases outside the gene matches. The CDR3 totals 17 residues. CDR3 DNA sequence: TGCGCCAGCAGCCAAGATCGGGCGGGAGGGCCGGTCGATGAGCAGTTCTTC. Its translation: CASSQDRAGGPVDEQFF.

This chain joins TRBV5-6 and TRBJ2-5; 8 bases match TRBD1. Germline lookup yields CDR1 SGHDT and CDR2 YYEEEE. V was clipped by 3 bases and J by 5 bases; unmatched bases: 9. This CDR3 has 15 amino acids. In nucleotides, the CDR3 is TGTGCCAGCAGCTGGACAGGGACCAGGACGGAGACCCAGTACTTC. This gives the protein CASSWTGTRTETQYF.

The gene calls are TRBV25-1 and TRBJ1-3; unclear D gene. Germline V gives CDR1 MGHDK, CDR2 SYGVNS. There are 16 residues in the CDR3. Deletions cut 7 bases from V and 0 bases from J, with 16 bases between. CDR3 sequence (DNA): TGTGCCAGCAACCTAATGGAGGCTTTCTCTGGAAACACCATATATTTT. This gives the protein CASNLMEAFSGNTIYF.

This rearrangement joins TRBV4-3 to TRBJ2-3, with 11 bases matching TRBD2. In germline, CDR1 is LGHNA, CDR2 YSLEER. V lost 4 bases and J lost 4; bases outside the gene matches: 13. The CDR3 runs 18 residues. As DNA, the CDR3 is TGCGCCAGCAGCCCACACATAGCGGGAGGGCCTCGTTCAGATACGCAGTATTTT. Amino acid sequence: CASSPHIAGGPRSDTQYF.

The rearrangement links TRBV11-2 to TRBJ2-7; 7 bases fit TRBD2. V shed 3 bases, J shed 3 bases, and the junction held 5 bases outside the gene matches. The length of the CDR3 is 14 residues. The germline V gene has CDR1 SGHAT and CDR2 FQNNGV. CDR3 amino acids: CASSFLSGIYEQYF. The CDR3 bases are TGTGCCAGCAGCTTCCTGAGCGGGATCTACGAGCAGTACTTC.

In its sample, this clone was seen once. The J gene is TRBJ1-2, the V gene TRBV6-5, with 9 bases identical to TRBD1. V lost 4 bases and J lost 10; bases outside the gene matches: 4. CDR3 length: 12 amino acids. Germline V lookup: CDR1 MNHEY, CDR2 SVGAGI. The CDR3 DNA reads as TGTGCCAGCAGTTTCGGACAGGGGACCTACACCTTC. Protein sequence: CASSFGQGTYTF.

The chain couples TRBV18 to TRBJ2-7, with 8 bases identical to TRBD1. This CDR3 spans 15 amino acids. CDR1 and CDR2 (germline): KGHSH, LQKENI. V dropped 2 bases and J dropped 2; count of bases not matched to a gene: 5. The CDR3, as DNA: TGTGCCAGCTCACCAAAGGGACAGGACACCTACGAGCAGTACTTC. Translation gives CASSPKGQDTYEQYF.

The rearrangement joins TRBV6-4 to TRBJ1-3; a possible D gene is TRBD1 (6 bases). V lost 6 bases, J lost 0 bases, and 12 bases lay in between. Germline-derived CDR1 and CDR2 are MRHNA and SNTAGT. This CDR3 has 15 residues. CDR3 nucleotide sequence: TGTGCCAGCAGACTCGACAGGCTCTCTGGAAACACCATATATTTT. Protein: CASRLDRLSGNTIYF.

This chain joins TRBV29-1 and TRBJ2-2, with a possible D match to TRBD1 (6 bases). The CDR3 has 13 amino acids. The V end lost 4 bases, the J end lost 4 bases, and 10 bases lay between the germline ends. The germline CDR1 and CDR2 sequences are SQVTM and ANQGSEA. CDR3 amino acids: CSVGGRFTGELFF. Here the CDR3 DNA reads TGCAGCGTTGGGGGGCGCTTCACCGGGGAGCTGTTTTTT.

The chain couples TRBV6-1 to TRBJ2-7; D gene unclear. CDR3 length: 11 residues. V lost 7 bases to trimming and J lost 3 bases, with 7 bases between them. Looked up from germline, CDR1 is MNHNS and CDR2 is SASEGT. DNA of the CDR3: TGTGCCAGCACCGAGAACTACGAGCAGTACTTC. Protein product: CASTENYEQYF.

The rearrangement links TRBV27 to TRBJ2-7; D is unresolved. V was shortened by 5 bases and J by 5 bases, with 13 bases between the two germline ends. The CDR3 runs to 13 residues. Germline values: CDR1 MNHEY, CDR2 SMNVEV (reference sequence). The CDR3 DNA sequence: TGTGCCAGCAGTCCCTTTCCCATAGACGAGCAGTACTTC. This sequence encodes CASSPFPIDEQYF.

The chain joins TRBV4-3 to TRBJ2-1, with 10 bases lining up with TRBD2. This CDR3 has 19 residues. The germline gives CDR1 LGHNA, CDR2 YSLEER. V shed 1 base and J 4 bases; nucleotides not matched to a gene: 13. CDR3 coding DNA: TGCGCCAGCAGCCAAGGTCCTAGCGGGAGATTCGACCCTTACAATGAGCAGTTCTTC. Translating it yields CASSQGPSGRFDPYNEQFF.

The V gene is TRBV5-3, the J gene TRBJ2-3; 11 positions match TRBD2. TRBV5-3 is recorded as an ORF, its role being uncertain. After removal of 4 bases from V and 7 bases from J, the junction contained 17 bases not matched to a gene. The CDR3 consists of 18 residues. The CDR3 is CARSLRPATSGVPYTQYF. As DNA, the CDR3 is TGTGCCAGAAGCCTACGACCGGCGACTAGCGGGGTCCCATATACGCAGTATTTT.

This chain links TRBV5-1 with TRBJ2-3; no clear D gene. The CDR3 is 17 residues long. Deletions cut 4 bases from V and 0 bases from J, with 18 bases between. Germline V gene sequence: CDR1 SGHRS, CDR2 YFSETQ. CDR3 amino acids: CASSPFVKHISTDTQYF. The CDR3 DNA sequence: TGCGCCAGCAGCCCGTTCGTTAAGCATATTAGCACAGATACGCAGTATTTT. The whole variable domain, filled in from reference TRBV5-1 and TRBJ2-3, reads KAGVTQTPRYLIKTRGQQVTLSCSPISGHRSVSWYQQTPGQGLQFLFEYFSETQRNKGNFPGRFSGRQFSNSRSEMNVSTLELGDSALYLCASSPFVKHISTDTQYFGPGTRLTVL.

J is TRBJ2-3 and V is TRBV5-6, with 11 bases identical to TRBD2. CDR1 is SGHDT, CDR2 YYEEEE, per germline. This CDR3 contains 16 residues. V lost 6 bases to trimming and J lost 3 bases; unmatched junction nucleotides: 9. The chain's CDR3 is CASTHTSSGRTDTQYF. CDR3 nucleotide sequence: TGTGCCAGCACGCACACTTCTAGCGGGAGGACAGATACGCAGTATTTT.

CDR3 residues: CASSDSQGYGYTF. The CDR3 coding sequence is TGTGCCAGCAGTGACTCACAGGGGTATGGCTACACCTTC. The J gene is TRBJ1-2, the V gene TRBV6-4, with 7 bases matching TRBD1. Per germline, CDR1 MRHNA and CDR2 SNTAGT. The V gene end was trimmed by 0 bases and the J gene end by 5 bases; junction bases not matched to a gene: 0. The CDR3 extends over 13 amino acids.

With regard to this clone: Germline is not matched at one junction end, which may reflect a read error. J is TRBJ1-1 and V is TRBV29-1, with 7 bases that match TRBD1. The CDR3 is made up of 11 amino acids. CDR1 and CDR2 (germline): SQVTM, ANQGSEA. This chain's CDR3 is CSVEGLNRGPF. The CDR3 nucleotides read TGCAGCGTAGAGGGGTTGAACAGGGGCCCCTTT. Full variable domain (outside the CDR3, taken from reference TRBV29-1 and TRBJ1-1): SAVISQKPSRDICQRGTSLTIQCQVDSQVTMMFWYRQQPGQSLTLIATANQGSEATYESGFVIDKFPISRPNLTFSTLTVSNMSPEDSSIYLCSVEGLNRGPFGQGTRLTVV.

This chain links TRBV5-1 with TRBJ2-3; 14 nucleotides match TRBD2. The germline V gene has CDR1 SGHRS and CDR2 YFSETQ. The CDR3 loop spans 16 amino acids. V was pared by 4 bases and J by 7 bases, with 8 bases of the junction left unmatched. CDR3 amino acids: CASSTGLAGVRNTQYF. The DNA for the CDR3 is TGCGCCAGCAGCACGGGACTAGCGGGAGTACGTAATACGCAGTATTTT. The entire variable domain, with the rest obtained from reference TRBV5-1 and TRBJ2-3, is as follows: KAGVTQTPRYLIKTRGQQVTLSCSPISGHRSVSWYQQTPGQGLQFLFEYFSETQRNKGNFPGRFSGRQFSNSRSEMNVSTLELGDSALYLCASSTGLAGVRNTQYFGPGTRLTVL.

This clone was counted a few times. This chain uses TRBV4-3 with TRBJ2-3; 8 bases are a match to TRBD2. The length of the CDR3 is 16 residues. CDR1 and CDR2 (germline): LGHNA, YSLEER. The V segment lost 4 bases and the J segment 4 bases; nucleotides outside the gene matches: 10. CDR3 loop: CASSPQREPKADTQYF. The DNA of the CDR3 is TGCGCCAGCAGCCCACAGCGGGAGCCGAAGGCAGATACGCAGTATTTT.

The gene calls are TRBV5-1 and TRBJ2-7; 11 bases align to TRBD1. V was pared by 4 bases and J by 6 bases, with 6 bases of the junction left unmatched. CDR1 and CDR2 from the germline V gene are SGHRS and YFSETQ. The CDR3 runs 14 residues. CDR3 in amino acids: CASSVDRGLREQYF. In DNA form, the CDR3 reads TGCGCCAGCAGCGTGGACAGGGGGCTCCGCGAGCAGTACTTC.

This sequence joins TRBV7-2 and TRBJ2-1, with D possibly matching TRBD2 (5 bases). V was pared by 5 bases and J by 0 bases, with 14 bases between. Germline V lookup: CDR1 SGHTA, CDR2 FQGNSA. The CDR3 is 16 amino acids. The DNA for the CDR3 is TGTGCCAGCAGCCGAGCGGTCTGGATCTCCTACAATGAGCAGTTCTTC. As protein: CASSRAVWISYNEQFF.

The chain links TRBV7-6 to TRBJ2-7; 8 bases agree with TRBD1. This CDR3 has 15 amino acids. The V gene's germline CDR1 is SGHVS and CDR2 FNYEAQ. Trimming cost V 1 base and J 6 bases; bases outside gene matches: 8. The CDR3 reads CASSLDWQGATEQYF. CDR3 nucleotide sequence: TGTGCCAGCAGCTTAGATTGGCAGGGGGCCACCGAGCAGTACTTC.

The chain links TRBV25-1 to TRBJ1-1; D possibly corresponds to TRBD1 (5 bases). The CDR3 contains 13 residues. The V end lost 6 bases, the J end lost 2 bases, and 10 bases lay between the germline ends. The germline gives CDR1 MGHDK, CDR2 SYGVNS. The CDR3 bases are TGTGCCAGCAGGAGACAGCCTAACACTGAAGCTTTCTTT. Residues: CASRRQPNTEAFF.

The genes are TRBV6-4 and TRBJ2-3, with D unresolved. Trimming left V 0 bases short and J 0 bases short, with 13 bases between. Germline V gives CDR1 MRHNA, CDR2 SNTAGT. There are 17 residues in the CDR3. The CDR3 loop is CASSDSISLDSTDTQYF. CDR3 in DNA: TGTGCCAGCAGTGACTCGATCTCCCTAGATAGCACAGATACGCAGTATTTT.

This clone was picked up a small number of times. The gene calls are TRBV28 and TRBJ2-1; 10 bases fit TRBD1. Germline V CDR1 and CDR2: MDHEN, SYDVKM. J gave up 1 base and V 2 bases, and 14 bases lay outside the gene matches. The CDR3 has 20 residues. The CDR3: CASSLRGDRGGRRSYNEQFF. The CDR3 bases are TGTGCCAGCAGTTTACGGGGGGACAGGGGAGGCCGCAGGTCCTACAATGAGCAGTTCTTC. Supplemented by reference TRBV28 and TRBJ2-1, the full variable domain reads DVKVTQSSRYLVKRTGEKVFLECVQDMDHENMFWYRQDPGLGLRLIYFSYDVKMKEKGDIPEGYSVSREKKERFSLILESASTNQTSMYLCASSLRGDRGGRRSYNEQFFGPGTRLTVL.

This rearrangement joins TRBV29-1 to TRBJ2-3, with D unresolved. Germline loops: CDR1 SQVTM, CDR2 ANQGSEA. The CDR3 sequence is 14 residues long. Deletions cut 7 bases from V and 6 bases from J, with 20 bases between. CDR3 coding DNA: TGCAGCGCCCGAGATCTCCCAAAGAGGGATACGCAGTATTTT. It yields the protein CSARDLPKRDTQYF.

The chain uses TRBV15 and TRBJ1-2, with 7 nucleotides matching TRBD1. CDR1 LNHNV and CDR2 YYDKDF come from the germline V gene (reference sequence). V trimming: 1 base; J trimming: 8 bases; junction bases outside the gene matches: 7. CDR3 length: 14 amino acids. In DNA form, the CDR3 reads TGTGCCACCAGCAGAGTCAGGGGGGTAGGGGGCTACACCTTC. This gives the protein CATSRVRGVGGYTF.

The chain links TRBV19 to TRBJ2-4, with TRBD2 matching over 11 bases. CDR1 is LNHDA and CDR2 is SQIVND in the germline V gene (reference sequence). V dropped 1 base and J dropped 0; count of bases not matched to a gene: 8. The CDR3 spans 19 residues. This CDR3 reads CASSIVGLAGGLAKNIQYF. The CDR3 bases are TGTGCCAGTAGTATAGTAGGGCTAGCGGGAGGTCTAGCCAAAAACATTCAGTACTTC.

The chain is built from TRBV6-4 and TRBJ2-7; unclear D gene. The CDR3 consists of 16 residues. The V gene's germline CDR1 is MRHNA and CDR2 SNTAGT. V was trimmed by 0 bases and J by 0 bases, leaving 12 bases between them. The DNA for the CDR3 is TGTGCCAGCAGTGACTCGACACCCCTCAGCTCCTACGAGCAGTACTTC. Protein sequence: CASSDSTPLSSYEQYF.